This T cell receptor beta chain emerged from a study of response to subunit inactivated influenza vaccine (dated by TCRdb to the late 2010s). In the study overall: Deep quantitative T cell receptor repertoire profiling was used in the study to track responses to a trivalent subunit inactivated influenza vaccine.

This clonotype was counted ten times or more. Its target antigen remains unknown. No much larger clone is present one base from it, and per-base qualities are unavailable. General study outcomes and caveats: The authors proposed that each seasonal influenza vaccination may bring in only a limited number of new T cells.

Library preparation used RT-PCR. For sequencing, an Illumina HiSeq 2500 was employed. TCRdb trimmed public reads at Q25 via fastp, called clones via MiXCR and kept in-frame beta chains. Each CDR3 protein appears once, grouped with its most common genes and DNA. The table for this sample lists 800,000 to 1,000,000 distinct CDR3 sequences; over 20% of them were counted only once. The top ten constitute approximately 10% of the sample. The origin of this receptor is a man aged 50-60 years who received an inactivated influenza vaccine. Donor details come from another sample of the same person, matched by shared clones. The specimen comprised PBMCs from blood, sampled about 5 days after vaccination.

The DNA sequence is TGCAGTGCTAGAGATTCCCTAAAGGTCCCTCAAGAGACCCAGTACTTC. Translated, it reads CSARDSLKVPQETQYF. The chain was built from TRBV20-1 and TRBJ2-5, with no confident D gene call. The junction carries 16 bases between V and J, which are trimmed by 0 bases and 2 bases respectively. From the germline V gene (reference sequence), CDR1 is DFQATT and CDR2 is SNEGSKA. The CDR3 runs 16 amino acids, cysteine and phenylalanine included. This entry keeps only the CDR3 DNA: 48 bases, framed from base 1.